These T cell receptor beta chains were read from a single sample in a study of T cell clonotyping in hematopoietic cell transplantation. Method: immunoSEQ multiplex PCR; TCRdb's copy keeps in-frame clones and lacks some. The sample has approximately 7,500 clones; approximately 89% are singletons. The starting material was PBMCs, obtained 100 days after allogeneic stem cell transplant. These receptors were taken from a male patient aged 18-30 years who had an allogeneic stem cell transplant from a related donor, so the T cells may come from the graft donor. Some clones in this sample may be carry-over from other donors' samples. The CDR3 runs from the conserved cysteine through the conserved F or W. D genes are given only for firm matches. Some rows have no size entry. The others give once, few or many, or a class for an expanded clone.

>TRBV7-9|NA|NA|TRBJ2-5
TGTGCCAGCAGCTTTCGAGGGCGCGTGGAGACCCAGTACTTC
CASSFRGRVETQYF
>TRBV7-9|NA|NA|TRBJ2-5
TGTGCCAGCAGCGTCAGGGATGAGACCCAGTACTTC
CASSVRDETQYF
>TRBV11-2|once|NA|TRBJ2-1
TGTGCCAGCAGCGACCCGCCAGGGGACTCCTACAATGAGCAGTTCTTC
CASSDPPGDSYNEQFF
>TRBV19|NA|TRBD1|TRBJ1-4
TGTGCCAGTAGCCCCCGGGACAGATTCGCAACTAATGAAAAACTGTTTTTT
CASSPRDRFATNEKLFF
>TRBV5-1|NA|NA|TRBJ2-5
TGCGCCAGCGCCCCCCCGGGGGCCGGGGACCAGTACTTC
CASAPPGAGDQYF
>TRBV6-6|once|TRBD2|TRBJ2-1
TGTGCCAGCAGTTTATCCTCGGGGGAGGGCCGTGGTGAGCAGTTCTTC
CASSLSSGEGRGEQFF
>TRBV7-9|NA|NA|TRBJ1-2
TGTGCCAGCAGCTTCGAGGGGCTAGGGTATGGCTACACCTTC
CASSFEGLGYGYTF
>TRBV6-6|NA|TRBD2|TRBJ2-1
TGTGCCAGCAGTTACGCGGGAGCGGGTAATGAGCAGTTCTTC
CASSYAGAGNEQFF
>TRBV11-3|NA|TRBD2|TRBJ2-1
TGTGCCAGCAGCTCAGCGGGAGGATCCTACAATGAGCAGTTCTTC
CASSSAGGSYNEQFF
>TRBV10-3|NA|TRBD1|TRBJ2-4
TGTGCCATCAGTGATCTCTCCGGACAGGGCGGATCTAACATTCAGTACTTC
CAISDLSGQGGSNIQYF
>TRBV5-1|NA|NA|TRBJ1-2
TGCGCCAGCAGCACGTCCGGGGTCGGCTATGGCTACACCTTC
CASSTSGVGYGYTF
>TRBV11-1|NA|NA|TRBJ2-1
TGTGCCAGCAGCTTAGGACTGGAGAATGAGCAGTTCTTC
CASSLGLENEQFF
>TRBV27|NA|TRBD2|TRBJ2-5
TGTGCCAGCAGTCTGAAGCGGGAGACCCCTCAGGAGAACTTC
CASSLKRETPQENF
>TRBV19|NA|NA|TRBJ1-1
TGTGCCAGTAGTATATACGAGATGAACACTGAAGCTTTCTTT
CASSIYEMNTEAFF
>TRBV30|NA|NA|TRBJ2-5
TGTGCCTGGAGCCCCGTTCAAGAGACCCAGTACTTC
CAWSPVQETQYF
>TRBV5-1|NA|NA|TRBJ2-3
TGCGCCAGCAGCCCCGTAGTCAGGGATACGCAGTATTTT
CASSPVVRDTQYF
>TRBV11-2|once|TRBD2|TRBJ2-1
TGTGCCAGCAGCTTAGGGCTCATTTTAGCGGGGACGTCCTACAATGAGCAGTTCTTC
CASSLGLILAGTSYNEQFF
>TRBV4-3|NA|NA|TRBJ1-5
TGCGCCAGCAGCCAAGGGTACAGAGGCAATCAGCCCCAGCATTTT
CASSQGYRGNQPQHF
>TRBV29-1|NA|NA|TRBJ1-1
TGCAGCGCCAACGCCCCGGGCGGGGGTGAAGCTTTCTTT
CSANAPGGGEAFF
>TRBV7-8|NA|TRBD1|TRBJ2-1
TGTGCCAGCAGCTTAAGGACAGGGGCCCTACCGGGTGAGCAGTTCTTC
CASSLRTGALPGEQFF
>TRBV11-3|NA|NA|TRBJ1-4
TGTGCCAGCAGCTCCCCTAAGGGGGGGACTAATGAAAAACTGTTTTTT
CASSSPKGGTNEKLFF
>TRBV6-1|few|TRBD1|TRBJ1-4
TGTGCCAGCAGTGAAGGAAGGGACAGGGGAAGCGAAAAACTGTTTTTT
CASSEGRDRGSEKLFF
>TRBV27|NA|TRBD1|TRBJ1-1
TGTGCCAGCAGCCCGGGACAGAGAAATAGAAACACTGAAGCTTTCTTT
CASSPGQRNRNTEAFF
>TRBV11-3|NA|TRBD1|TRBJ2-1
TGTGCCAGCAGCCCCGGACAGGGAGGACCCTCCTACAATGAGCAGTTCTTC
CASSPGQGGPSYNEQFF
>TRBV6-5|NA|NA|TRBJ2-3
TGTGCCAGCAGTGCATACAGAGTCACAGATACGCAGTATTTT
CASSAYRVTDTQYF
>TRBV12-5|NA|TRBD2|TRBJ2-1
TGTGCTAGTGGTTTGGTACTAGCGGGAGGGAAAAATGAGCAGTTCTTC
CASGLVLAGGKNEQFF
>TRBV2|few|TRBD2|TRBJ2-2
TGTGCCAGCAGGGCGGGGGCGAACACCGGGGAGCTGTTTTTT
CASRAGANTGELFF
>TRBV19|NA|TRBD1|TRBJ1-5
TGTGCCAGTACCACAGGGGCCCGCGATCAGCCCCAGCATTTT
CASTTGARDQPQHF
>TRBV7-1|NA|TRBD1|TRBJ2-6
TGTGCCAGCAGCCCCCAGGGGGTAGCCTATTCCTCTGGGGCCAACGTCCTGACTTTC
CASSPQGVAYSSGANVLTF
>TRBV11-3|NA|NA|TRBJ1-1
TGTGCCAGCAGCCCCAATTTTGGTATAGGGACCAACACTGAAGCTTTCTTT
CASSPNFGIGTNTEAFF
>TRBV5-4|once|TRBD1|TRBJ2-5
TGTGCCAGCCAAGCTAATCCCGGCCCGGACAGGGTAAGAGAGACCCAGTACTTC
CASQANPGPDRVRETQYF